Shown below are 8 T cell receptor beta chains from a single sample sequenced in a study of T-cell reconstitution after alpha-beta-depleted transplantation in children. Unique molecular identifiers were used in preparing the TCRbeta library. MiXCR, run by TCRdb on the PCR reads, gives a single entry per CDR3 protein. The table lists 600,000 to 800,000 distinct CDR3 sequences, under 15% of them singletons. The sample was PBMCs, taken before TCRalphabeta/CD19-depleted stem cell transplant. These receptor sequences come from a girl aged 2 to 9 with congenital amegakaryocytic thrombocytopenia, due to receive a stem cell transplant.

This clonotype has a count of ten or more. The chain is built from TRBV20-1 and TRBJ2-1, with 7 bases matching TRBD1. CDR1 DFQATT and CDR2 SNEGSKA come from the germline V gene (reference sequence). CDR3 size: 15 residues. Trimming removed 4 bases from V and 4 bases from J; junction bases left unmatched: 10. CDR3 coding DNA: TGCAGTGCTATAAAACAAGCGACAGGGTACAATGAGCAGTTCTTC. Protein: CSAIKQATGYNEQFF.

This chain links TRBV12-3 or TRBV12-4 with TRBJ2-5; tentative D call: TRBD2 (6 bases). There are 16 residues in the CDR3. The ends were cut back, 5 bases at V and 1 base at J, with 17 bases in the middle. CDR3 DNA: TGTGCCAGCAGTCCACCCTTGGGGCGGGGCCAAGAGACCCAGTACTTC. Its translation is CASSPPLGRGQETQYF.

This clonotype was picked up many times. The J gene is TRBJ2-7, the V gene TRBV5-1; no definite D call. Trimming removed 2 bases from V and 6 bases from J, with 12 bases in between. The germline V gene encodes CDR1 SGHRS and CDR2 YFSETQ. This CDR3 is 13 amino acids long. The CDR3 coding sequence is TGCGCCAGCAGCTTCGGAGACTTGAGCGAGCAGTACTTC. Translating gives CASSFGDLSEQYF.

This clonotype appeared a few times. CDR3 loop: CASELVVGGGTEAFF. As DNA, the CDR3 is TGTGCCAGCGAGCTAGTGGTAGGGGGAGGTACTGAAGCTTTCTTT. The rearrangement uses TRBV12-3 or TRBV12-4 and TRBJ1-1; a possible D gene is TRBD1 (6 bases). This CDR3 has 15 amino acids. The V end lost 8 bases, the J end lost 5 bases, and 21 bases lay between the germline ends.

The chain employs TRBV12-3 or TRBV12-4 and TRBJ1-2; 9 nucleotides line up with TRBD1. The CDR3 spans 17 residues. Trimming cost V 5 bases and J 3 bases; bases outside gene matches: 13. For the CDR3, the DNA is TGTGCCAGCAGTCAAAGACCGGGACAGGGAGGGTACTATGGCTACACCTTC. Translating it yields CASSQRPGQGGYYGYTF.

At least ten counts were recorded for this clonotype. The chain employs TRBV6-1 and TRBJ2-1, with a weak D call TRBD1 (6 bases). V was cut by 10 bases and J by 6 bases, with 16 bases left in between. This CDR3 spans 13 amino acids. Germline V gives CDR1 MNHNS, CDR2 SASEGT. The CDR3 nucleotides are TGTGCCACAAGGGGGTCTGGGGCCAATGAGCAGTTCTTC. Its protein product is CATRGSGANEQFF.

This clonotype was counted ten times or more. The chain is built from TRBV7-2 and TRBJ2-3, with 7 bases identical to TRBD1. CDR3 length equals 15 residues. Germline CDR1 is SGHTA and CDR2 is FQGNSA. The junction had 9 bases not matched to a gene; V was cut back by 2 bases and J by 7 bases. Here the CDR3 reads CASSLKTGSPNTQYF. In DNA, the CDR3 is TGTGCCAGCAGCTTAAAGACAGGGAGCCCTAATACGCAGTATTTT.

This clonotype showed up many times. This chain links TRBV5-1 with TRBJ2-1; D tentatively reads TRBD1 or TRBD2 (6 bases each). Germline-derived CDR1 and CDR2 are SGHRS and YFSETQ. This CDR3 is built from 16 residues. V was pared by 3 bases and J by 4 bases, with 17 bases between. CDR3 sequence reads: CASSSGPGGLYNEQFF. The DNA of the CDR3 is TGCGCCAGCAGCTCCGGTCCCGGGGGCCTTTACAATGAGCAGTTCTTC.